This T cell receptor (beta chain) was identified in a study of T cells after yellow fever vaccination. Study in general: SMART-Seq v4 Ultra Low Input served to prepare low-cell-number fractions.

V shed 3 bases and J 1 base; nucleotides not matched to a gene: 5. This CDR3 contains 16 residues. The germline V gene encodes CDR1 LGHDT and CDR2 YNNKEL (reference sequence). TCRdb re-called the 5' RACE reads through MiXCR, storing one row per CDR3 protein. Of hundreds of thousands of distinct CDR3 sequences in the sample, roughly 22% are singletons; the top ten hold about 17%. Worth noting for this clonotype: Its antigen is not known.

General observations from the study: Within FACS-sorted repertoires, abundant clonotypes contaminating from the bulk population could be present. Most primary-vaccination clones recurred post-booster (roughly 96% CD4, 88% CD8).

The chain employs TRBV3-1 and TRBJ1-5; 8 nucleotides align to TRBD1. This sample comprised PBMCs, obtained approximately 22 days after the first yellow fever vaccination. This receptor was taken from a man between 18 and 29 years old who received the YFV17D yellow fever vaccine. CDR3 sequence reads: CASSQSGQGSNQPQHF. The DNA of the CDR3 is TGTGCCAGCAGCCAGTCAGGACAGGGAAGCAATCAGCCCCAGCATTTT.